The present T cell receptor beta chain was sequenced within a study of neurological immune-mediated disorders. The study, taken as a whole, reports: There was no clinical or MRI feature that was associated with the multiple sclerosis repertoire cluster. None of the CDR3 amino acid sequences of expanded clones recurred across subjects, suggesting private repertoires in all groups.

Ten or more counts support this clonotype. The antigen is undetermined. TCRdb redid the calling of the 5' RACE reads with MiXCR, one entry per CDR3 protein. The table includes 65,000 to 85,000 distinct CDR3 sequences, 4.5% to 7.5% detected once. This CDR3 has 16 amino acids. The J segment lost 4 bases and the V segment lost 8 bases, leaving 15 bases of the junction unmatched. Per the germline V gene, CDR1 is MDHEN and CDR2 is SYDVKM. The sample's time point: longitudinal time-point 2. The sequenced material came from PBMCs. This receptor was identified in a woman between 55 and 75 years old with multiple sclerosis. The V gene is TRBV28, the J gene TRBJ2-7; 9 nucleotides align to TRBD1. The CDR3 region has the DNA TGTGCCAGCCTATCCGACCTCCGGGACAGGGTATACGAGCAGTACTTC. Amino acids: CASLSDLRDRVYEQYF.